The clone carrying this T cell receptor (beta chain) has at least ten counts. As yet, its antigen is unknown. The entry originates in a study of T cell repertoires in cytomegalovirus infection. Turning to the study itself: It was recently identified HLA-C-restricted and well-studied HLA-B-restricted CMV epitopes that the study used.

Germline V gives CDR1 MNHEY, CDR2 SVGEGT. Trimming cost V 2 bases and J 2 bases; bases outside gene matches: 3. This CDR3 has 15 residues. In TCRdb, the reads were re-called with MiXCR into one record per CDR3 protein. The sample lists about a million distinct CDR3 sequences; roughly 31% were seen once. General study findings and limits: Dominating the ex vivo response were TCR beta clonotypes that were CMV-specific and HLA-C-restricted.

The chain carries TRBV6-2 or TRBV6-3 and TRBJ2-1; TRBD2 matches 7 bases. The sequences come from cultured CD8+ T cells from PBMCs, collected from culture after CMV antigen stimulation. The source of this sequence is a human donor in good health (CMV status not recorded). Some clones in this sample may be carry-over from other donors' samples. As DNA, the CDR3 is TGTGCCAGCAGTTACGGGGGGGATCCCTACAATGAGCAGTTCTTC. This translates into CASSYGGDPYNEQFF.